This is a list of T cell receptor beta chains from one sample in a study of blood T cell repertoires in COVID-19. Sequencing was performed with immunoSEQ multiplex PCR; in TCRdb, only in-frame clones are kept and a portion is missing. The repertoire holds approximately 230,000 clones, with roughly nine tenths as singletons. The sequencing sample was made of peripheral blood. These receptors were collected from a man aged 18 to 29 with active or convalescent COVID-19. CDR3s leave out the opening cysteine and the closing phenylalanine or tryptophan. Each record gives: CDR3 protein, J gene, clone size, V gene. Not every row has a clone size; where given, it reads once, few, many or a size class.

ASSLAGLQGNIQY,TRBJ2-4,-,TRBV28
ASRQGGYTEAF,TRBJ1-1,-,TRBV27
ASSLGGGMDTEAF,TRBJ1-1,once,TRBV7-3
ASSLLAGETQY,TRBJ2-5,-,TRBV4-3
ASSFFRQKRGSTGELF,TRBJ2-2,-,TRBV7-2
SPEDPGTGELF,TRBJ2-2,-,TRBV29-1
ASRAGGRVDEQF,TRBJ2-1,-,TRBV7-9
ASSKKNGEKGDIQY,TRBJ2-4,-,TRBV21-1
ASSPWTGTSGYEQY,TRBJ2-7,-,TRBV18
ASSLGTDRAYEQY,TRBJ2-7,few,TRBV7-6
ASSDRGRRRELF,TRBJ2-2,few,TRBV10-1
ASSSNGTSQETQY,TRBJ2-5,-,TRBV7-3
ASSGGGLTEAF,TRBJ1-1,-,TRBV19
AWRDPGSRGYGYT,TRBJ1-2,-,TRBV30
ASSLAGAYQETQY,TRBJ2-5,-,TRBV7-7
ASSVWTSGTGELF,TRBJ2-2,-,TRBV19
ASSFLSGNDYNEQF,TRBJ2-1,-,TRBV28
ASSPPGQIYGYT,TRBJ1-2,-,TRBV9
ASSPGTGGVTGELF,TRBJ2-2,-,TRBV4-2
ASSYDPGQGTDTQY,TRBJ2-3,few,TRBV7-2
ASSLKWAGGGYT,TRBJ1-2,-,TRBV7-2
ASSYLSGAETQY,TRBJ2-5,-,TRBV6-6
ASVRGFLGEKLF,TRBJ1-4,-,TRBV28
ATSVSGRTDTQY,TRBJ2-3,-,TRBV15
ASSLFLATNEKLF,TRBJ1-4,-,TRBV7-9
ASSLENRGTEAF,TRBJ1-1,-,TRBV27
SVVGTDSNQPQH,TRBJ1-5,-,TRBV29-1
ASSPRLAGEDTQY,TRBJ2-3,-,TRBV5-5
ASSLANQGSGGELF,TRBJ2-2,-,TRBV5-5
ASRKGGSGGGSTNEKLF,TRBJ1-4,-,TRBV7-2
ASRIGVFTGEQY,TRBJ2-7,-,TRBV7-2
ASSYSTDAVGGYT,TRBJ1-2,-,TRBV6-2/TRBV6-3
ASSLGQRTGELF,TRBJ2-2,few,TRBV11-3
ASSQRTRPGDTDTQY,TRBJ2-3,-,TRBV18
ASSQGATEAF,TRBJ1-1,few,TRBV11-3
ASSVRGTTYNSPLH,TRBJ1-6,-,TRBV9
ASSQEGTGHEKLF,TRBJ1-4,-,TRBV4-1
SVETQGVGGYT,TRBJ1-2,-,TRBV29-1
ASSEVRAF,TRBJ1-1,-,TRBV6-1
ASSSQGRGTEAF,TRBJ1-1,few,TRBV5-1
SVTGTGVNYGYT,TRBJ1-2,-,TRBV29-1
ASSQTPGLGTQY,TRBJ2-5,-,TRBV6-5
ASSVAGGSQETQY,TRBJ2-5,-,TRBV7-3
ATSRGGTAANTGELF,TRBJ2-2,-,TRBV15
ASSQYYTGELF,TRBJ2-2,-,TRBV14
ASSEAREIPIY,TRBJ1-3,-,TRBV2
ASSISQGKAAF,TRBJ1-1,-,TRBV19
ASSGGTGMAF,TRBJ1-1,-,TRBV11-3
ASSAGSGGRHSYNEQF,TRBJ2-1,-,TRBV2
ASNQGALAGNTIY,TRBJ1-3,-,TRBV3-1/TRBV3-2
ASSLNPATNEKLF,TRBJ1-4,-,TRBV5-1
ASTRHSNTEAF,TRBJ1-1,-,TRBV19
ASSSSGAGGPYEQY,TRBJ2-7,-,TRBV9
ASSYYRDSGELF,TRBJ2-2,-,TRBV6-6
ASSQRTGGMNTEAF,TRBJ1-1,-,TRBV5-1
ASSLAETGGEQY,TRBJ2-7,few,TRBV7-9
ASSFRDRVYEQY,TRBJ2-7,-,TRBV5-1
ASSLRTGNSPLH,TRBJ1-6,-,TRBV7-2
ASSYIRAGKNSNQPQH,TRBJ1-5,-,TRBV6-2/TRBV6-3
ASSVTDLKGTGYT,TRBJ1-2,few,TRBV2